This T cell receptor beta chain was captured by sequencing in a study of cytomegalovirus exposure and HLA in healthy donors. Use of 60 Vbeta and 13 Jbeta primers characterized the PCR. Assay used: immunoSEQ multiplex PCR; TCRdb lists only in-frame clones, some missing. The sample holds about 77,000 clones; 75% to 80% are singletons and the top ten take 3.5% to 5.5%. The V and J ends lost 3 bases and 0 bases, in that order; junction bases with no gene match: 8. This CDR3 spans 16 amino acids. The germline gives CDR1 ENHRY, CDR2 SYGVKD. Specimen: PBMCs. This receptor was identified in a man aged 35 to 55 in good health and CMV-seronegative. This chain joins TRBV10-3 and TRBJ2-7, with 7 bases aligning to TRBD1. The CDR3 coding sequence is TGTGCCATCAGTGATGCCGGACAGGCGCTCTCCTACGAGCAGTACTTC. It encodes CAISDAGQALSYEQYF.